Following are 5 T cell receptor beta chains from one sample sequenced in a study of cytomegalovirus exposure and HLA in healthy donors. With 60 Vbeta and 13 Jbeta primers, the PCR was carried out. The assay was immunoSEQ multiplex PCR, and TCRdb's table has in-frame clones only and misses some. This table holds 140,000 or so clones, around 80% found once. Material: PBMCs. Receptors originate from a woman between 40 and 55 years old in good health and CMV-seropositive.

The chain uses TRBV30 and TRBJ2-1; possibly TRBD2 for D (6 bases). Trimming pared 3 bases from V and 5 bases from J, leaving 11 bases between. The germline V gene has CDR1 GTSNPN and CDR2 SVGIG (reference sequence). The CDR3 contains 13 residues. CDR3 nucleotide sequence: TGTGCCTGGAGAAGGCGGGGAAACAATGAGCAGTTCTTC. This encodes CAWRRRGNNEQFF.

This clone came up a few times. The chain employs TRBV27 and TRBJ2-3, with 13 nucleotides matching TRBD2. This CDR3 is 16 amino acids long. V lost 4 bases and J lost 1; bases outside the gene matches: 2. Germline V lookup: CDR1 MNHEY, CDR2 SMNVEV (reference sequence). CDR3 sequence reads: CASSSLAGGRTDTQYF. The CDR3 DNA reads as TGTGCCAGCAGTTCACTAGCGGGAGGGCGCACAGATACGCAGTATTTT.

The rearrangement uses TRBV27 and TRBJ2-5, with a tentative D call TRBD2 (6 bases). V lost 3 bases and J 3 bases, leaving 17 bases between the germline ends. CDR3 length: 16 amino acids. The germline CDR1 and CDR2 sequences are MNHEY and SMNVEV (reference sequence). CDR3 region: CASSLSGRPGEETQYF. In nucleotides, the CDR3 is TGTGCCAGCAGTTTGTCAGGGAGGCCAGGAGAAGAGACCCAGTACTTC.

In this sample, this clone turned up once. The V and J genes are TRBV5-1 and TRBJ2-2; no definite D call. V shed 4 bases and J shed 5 bases, with 12 bases lying between them. Per the germline V gene, CDR1 is SGHRS and CDR2 is YFSETQ. The CDR3 sequence is 14 residues long. Here the CDR3 reads CASSDTFQTGELFF. Here the CDR3 DNA reads TGCGCCAGCAGCGATACCTTTCAGACCGGGGAGCTGTTTTTT. Using reference TRBV5-1 and TRBJ2-2 for the parts outside the CDR3, the full variable domain is KAGVTQTPRYLIKTRGQQVTLSCSPISGHRSVSWYQQTPGQGLQFLFEYFSETQRNKGNFPGRFSGRQFSNSRSEMNVSTLELGDSALYLCASSDTFQTGELFFGEGSRLTVL.

This clone was observed a single time. J is TRBJ2-2 and V is TRBV11-2; D unclear. Trimming removed 5 bases at V and 5 bases at J, with 9 bases between. Germline CDR1 and CDR2: SGHAT and FQNNGV. This CDR3 comprises 13 residues. Here the CDR3 reads CASSPLRTGELFF. CDR3 sequence (DNA): TGTGCCAGCAGCCCCCTTAGAACCGGGGAGCTGTTTTTT.